This T cell receptor (beta chain) was observed in a study of shared clonotypes between healthy human individuals. Germline loops: CDR1 SGHTA, CDR2 FQGTGA. The CDR3 covers 17 residues. V shed 2 bases, J shed 5 bases, and the junction held 10 bases outside the gene matches. Generated by immunoSEQ multiplex PCR, the TCRdb table keeps only in-frame clones and is missing some. The data show about 2.1 million clones, with over 85% seen just once and 1.5% to 2% held by the top ten. CD45RO-negative cells were positively selected for CCR7, leaving out terminally differentiated effector memory CD45RA+ cells. Specimen: naive CD8+ T cells from PBMCs. The clonotype comes from a man aged 18 to 29 in good health. Some clones in this sample may be carry-over from other donors' samples. This chain links TRBV7-3 with TRBJ2-5; 11 bases are a match to TRBD2. DNA for the CDR3: TGTGCCAGCAGCTTAGGGACTAGCGGTAGGGGGGAGGAGACCCAGTACTTC. It codes for CASSLGTSGRGEETQYF. The full variable domain, completed using reference TRBV7-3 and TRBJ2-5, is GAGVSQTPSNKVTEKGKYVELRCDPISGHTALYWYRQSLGQGPEFLIYFQGTGAADDSGLPNDRFFAVRPEGSVSTLKIQRTERGDSAVYLCASSLGTSGRGEETQYFGPGTRLLVL.